This entry lists 24 T cell receptor beta chains sequenced from one sample in a study of post-analysis software for immune sequencing data. Overall study findings and caveats: Controls showed lower frequencies than patients for 5 or 6 TRBV segments, and TRBV5-6, TRBV5-1 and TRBV20-1 were among these.

cDNA libraries for TCR beta contained unique molecular identifiers. Using its own MiXCR run on the PCR reads, TCRdb lists one record per CDR3 protein. The sample lists about 260,000 distinct CDR3 sequences; about 38% were seen once. Antigens of these TCRs are unknown. Sample: blood. Receptors originate from a girl aged 10 to 17 with multiple sclerosis.

The rearrangement uses TRBV12-3 or TRBV12-4 and TRBJ2-5; D gene unclear. V gave up 6 bases and J gave up 11 bases, with 22 bases separating them. This CDR3 is built from 14 residues. DNA for the CDR3: TGTGCCAGCAGCCCCGCCCCAGTGGGCCTAGGGCAGTACTTC. It codes for CASSPAPVGLGQYF.

In its sample, this clonotype was seen many times. V usage is TRBV5-1 and J usage is TRBJ2-3; 8 bases are a match to TRBD1. V was clipped by 0 bases and J by 5 bases; unmatched bases: 5. Germline loops: CDR1 SGHRS, CDR2 YFSETQ. This CDR3 comprises 15 residues. CDR3 sequence: CASSLALQGGDTQYF. CDR3 bases: TGCGCCAGCAGCTTGGCCCTACAGGGGGGAGATACGCAGTATTTT.

A single count supports this clonotype. The chain is built from TRBV5-1 and TRBJ2-1, with D perhaps matching TRBD2 (7 bases). Germline V gene lookup returns CDR1 SGHRS and CDR2 YFSETQ. V lost 4 bases and J lost 2, with 19 bases in between. The CDR3 consists of 17 residues. The CDR3 loop reads CASSPRGHGEPYNEQFF. The CDR3 region has the DNA TGCGCCAGCAGCCCGCGGGGGCATGGCGAACCCTACAATGAGCAGTTCTTC.

This clonotype has just one count. A much more abundant neighbour one base away suggests this may be a read error. The V gene is TRBV28, the J gene TRBJ2-7; D is undetermined. This CDR3 has 13 amino acids. Germline CDR1 and CDR2: MDHEN and SYDVKM. V dropped 11 bases and J dropped 2 bases, with 16 bases sitting between them. This CDR3 reads CAGQRISPYEQYF. The CDR3 DNA sequence: TGTGCCGGCCAACGGATATCTCCCTACGAGCAGTACTTC. Drawing the rest from reference TRBV28 and TRBJ2-7, the complete variable domain is DVKVTQSSRYLVKRTGEKVFLECVQDMDHENMFWYRQDPGLGLRLIYFSYDVKMKEKGDIPEGYSVSREKKERFSLILESASTNQTSMYLCAGQRISPYEQYFGPGTRLTVT.

This clonotype was seen at least ten times. CDR3 DNA sequence: TGCGCCAGCAGCCAGGGAGATACGCAGTATTTT. Translation: CASSQGDTQYF. The J gene is TRBJ2-3, the V gene TRBV4-1; D gene unclear. The CDR3 consists of 11 residues. Trimming left V 3 bases short and J 5 bases short, with 3 bases between. Germline assignment: CDR1 MGHRA and CDR2 YSYEKL.

This clonotype was seen many times. The V gene is TRBV20-1, the J gene TRBJ2-1; 13 bases line up with TRBD2. The CDR3 length is 14 residues. Per the germline V gene, CDR1 is DFQATT and CDR2 is SNEGSKA (reference sequence). V shed 3 bases and J 9 bases; nucleotides not matched to a gene: 5. CDR3 residues: CSARGLAGLIEQFF. The CDR3 DNA reads TGCAGTGCTAGGGGACTAGCGGGGCTGATTGAGCAGTTCTTC.

This clonotype was observed many times. The chain has TRBV12-3 or TRBV12-4 and TRBJ2-3, with 12 bases aligning to TRBD1. CDR3 size: 19 residues. After removal of 3 bases from V and 0 bases from J, the junction contained 10 bases not matched to a gene. CDR3 in DNA: TGTGCCAGCAGTTTGAAAGGGACAGGGGGCCTTCAGAGCACAGATACGCAGTATTTT. Translated: CASSLKGTGGLQSTDTQYF.

This clonotype was found many times. The gene calls are TRBV4-1 and TRBJ2-3; perhaps TRBD2 as D (6 bases). V was pared by 1 base and J by 4 bases, with 21 bases between. Germline V lookup: CDR1 MGHRA, CDR2 YSYEKL. This CDR3 is 18 amino acids long. CDR3 sequence: CASSQAPSAEWGADTQYF. The CDR3 nucleotides read TGCGCCAGCAGCCAAGCCCCGTCCGCGGAGTGGGGGGCAGATACGCAGTATTTT.

Many counts were recorded for this clonotype. The rearrangement joins TRBV7-3 to TRBJ2-1; 9 nucleotides agree with TRBD2. V lost 4 bases and J lost 2; bases outside the gene matches: 6. Germline-derived CDR1 and CDR2 are SGHTA and FQGTGA. This CDR3 has 16 residues. CDR3 loop: CASSYPTSGTYNEQFF. The CDR3 nucleotides read TGTGCCAGCAGCTACCCGACTAGCGGAACCTACAATGAGCAGTTCTTC.

The chain combines TRBV5-1 with TRBJ1-1, with D unclear. The CDR3 has 14 residues. Germline V gives CDR1 SGHRS, CDR2 YFSETQ. V shed 2 bases and J shed 1 base, with 9 bases lying between them. The CDR3 bases are TGCGCCAGCAGCTTACCCCGGGGGAACACTGAAGCTTTCTTT. Protein product: CASSLPRGNTEAFF.

This clonotype was recorded at least ten times. This rearrangement joins TRBV5-1 to TRBJ2-3; TRBD1 agrees at 8 bases. The trim removed 4 bases at V and 3 bases at J, leaving 4 bases unmatched. CDR1 and CDR2 (germline): SGHRS, YFSETQ. The CDR3 has 14 amino acids. CDR3 nucleotides: TGCGCCAGCAGCGGACAGGGTCGGACAGATACGCAGTATTTT. Its translation: CASSGQGRTDTQYF.

The chain has TRBV3-1 and TRBJ2-2; 7 bases are shared with TRBD2. Losses at the gene ends were 1 base for V and 0 bases for J; bases not matched to a gene: 14. The CDR3 sequence is 20 residues long. The V gene's germline CDR1 is LGHDT and CDR2 YNNKEL (reference sequence). This CDR3 reads CASSQVAVGPSGSNTGELFF. CDR3 bases: TGTGCCAGCAGCCAAGTAGCGGTCGGTCCTAGCGGTTCGAACACCGGGGAGCTGTTTTTT.

Points on this clonotype: This may arise from a read error, as a much more abundant clone is one base away. The chain recombines TRBV28 with TRBJ1-2; perhaps TRBD1 as D (5 bases). The CDR3 extends over 16 amino acids. Trimming left V 4 bases short and J 4 bases short, with 19 bases between. Germline V lookup: CDR1 MDHEN, CDR2 SYDVKM. The CDR3 is CASSSPQSGRVYGYTF. CDR3 nucleotide sequence: TGTGCCAGCAGTTCCCCTCAATCGGGCAGGGTCTATGGCTACACCTTC.

Comment on this clonotype: Just one base apart from a much larger clone, this may be a read error. The chain is built from TRBV28 and TRBJ2-1; TRBD2 agrees at 7 bases. The V segment lost 5 bases and the J segment 15 bases; nucleotides outside the gene matches: 7. Per germline, CDR1 MDHEN and CDR2 SYDVKM. The length of the CDR3 is 11 residues. The CDR3 DNA is TGTGCCAGCAGTACGGGACTAACGCGGTTCTTC. This gives the protein CASSTGLTRFF.

Many counts were recorded for this clonotype. The J gene is TRBJ2-5, the V gene TRBV9; 11 nucleotides match TRBD2. The germline V gene encodes CDR1 SGDLS and CDR2 YYNGEE. The J segment lost 4 bases and the V segment lost 6 bases, leaving 5 bases of the junction unmatched. The CDR3 totals 14 residues. The DNA for the CDR3 is TGTGCCAGCACCATCGGACTAGCGGGAGAGACCCAGTACTTC. It translates to CASTIGLAGETQYF. Looking up the rest from reference TRBV9 and TRBJ2-5 gives the full variable domain: DSGVTQTPKHLITATGQRVTLRCSPRSGDLSVYWYQQSLDQGLQFLIQYYNGEERAKGNILERFSAQQFPDLHSELNLSSLELGDSALYFCASTIGLAGETQYFGPGTRLLVL.

This rearrangement joins TRBV28 to TRBJ2-7, with D perhaps TRBD1 (6 bases). With 2 bases removed from V and 7 bases from J, the gap between germline ends came to 15 bases. The CDR3 sequence is 14 residues long. CDR1 is MDHEN, CDR2 SYDVKM, per germline. In DNA form, the CDR3 reads TGTGCCAGCAGTTTAACAGGGCGCTTGGAAGAGCAGTACTTC. Protein product: CASSLTGRLEEQYF.

In nucleotides, the CDR3 is TGTGCCAGCAGCCCAGGGGCGGGGGGGAGCTCCTACGAGCAGTACTTC. It is translated as CASSPGAGGSSYEQYF. The rearrangement links TRBV7-2 to TRBJ2-7, with 9 bases matching TRBD2. The CDR3 has 16 amino acids. V lost 5 bases and J lost 0; bases outside the gene matches: 8. Germline V CDR1 and CDR2: SGHTA, FQGNSA.

This clonotype was detected many times. The chain recombines TRBV11-3 with TRBJ1-1; D remains unclear. Trimming cost V 2 bases and J 4 bases, with 11 bases left between them. Germline V gives CDR1 SGHNT, CDR2 YENEEA. The CDR3 has 14 amino acids. The CDR3 protein is CASSLTGLSTEAFF. The CDR3 DNA reads as TGTGCCAGCAGCTTAACCGGGCTGAGCACTGAAGCTTTCTTT.

The V gene is TRBV20-1, the J gene TRBJ2-1; TRBD1 matches at 8 bases. The ends lost 2 bases at V and 2 bases at J; junction bases unmatched: 5. This CDR3 contains 15 residues. CDR1 and CDR2 (germline): DFQATT, SNEGSKA (reference sequence). In DNA form, the CDR3 reads TGCAGTGCTAGACCGCCGGGACAGGCCTACAATGAGCAGTTCTTC. Translated, it gives CSARPPGQAYNEQFF.

The J gene is TRBJ2-3, the V gene TRBV27, with 11 positions matching TRBD2. CDR3 length equals 17 residues. Germline assignment: CDR1 MNHEY and CDR2 SMNVEV (reference sequence). Trimming removed 4 bases from V and 4 bases from J; junction bases left unmatched: 10. Here the CDR3 reads CASSWTGLAGGADTQYF. The CDR3 coding sequence is TGTGCCAGCAGTTGGACAGGCCTAGCGGGGGGCGCAGATACGCAGTATTTT.

This clonotype was detected many times. The V gene is TRBV4-1, the J gene TRBJ2-2; no clear D gene. The CDR3 contains 17 residues. CDR1 and CDR2 (germline): MGHRA, YSYEKL. Trimming stripped 2 bases from V and 6 bases from J, with 19 bases between. CDR3 in DNA: TGCGCCAGCAGCCAAATCGACATGGGTATCGAAGCCGGGGAGCTGTTTTTT. Translating it yields CASSQIDMGIEAGELFF.

In this sample, this clonotype turned up a few times. The rearrangement links TRBV10-3 to TRBJ1-6; no reliable D call. The CDR3 has 14 residues. V was pared by 7 bases and J by 0 bases, with 7 bases between. Germline CDR1 reads ENHRY; CDR2 reads SYGVKD. This CDR3 reads CAIKASSYNSPLHF. In nucleotides, the CDR3 is TGTGCCATCAAGGCGAGCTCCTATAATTCACCCCTCCACTTT.

Notes on this clonotype: A much bigger clone sits one base away, suggesting this may be a read error. This CDR3 is missing its conserved last phenylalanine or tryptophan, likely due to a read error. This chain uses TRBV7-9 with TRBJ2-1; a weak D match, TRBD2 (6 bases). The CDR3 is made up of 14 amino acids. Per the germline V gene, CDR1 is SEHNR and CDR2 is FQNEAQ (reference sequence). V shed 5 bases and J shed 9 bases, with 17 bases lying between them. CDR3 amino acids: CASSARPTSFEQFL. Here the CDR3 DNA reads TGTGCCAGCAGCGCTCGGCCGACTAGTTTTGAGCAGTTCTTG.

This chain links TRBV7-8 with TRBJ2-7, with TRBD2 identical over 8 bases. V was pared by 8 bases and J by 3 bases, with 12 bases of the junction left unmatched. CDR3 size: 15 residues. Germline assignment: CDR1 SGHVS and CDR2 FQNEAQ. This CDR3 reads CASGPELAGVYEQYF. The CDR3 coding sequence is TGTGCCAGCGGCCCCGAGCTAGCGGGTGTCTACGAGCAGTACTTC. The complete variable domain, with remaining parts taken from reference TRBV7-8 and TRBJ2-7, reads GAGVSQSPRYKVAKRGQDVALRCDPISGHVSLFWYQQALGQGPEFLTYFQNEAQLDKSGLPSDRFFAERPEGSVSTLKIQRTQQEDSAVYLCASGPELAGVYEQYFGPGTRLTVT.